This T cell receptor beta chain was recovered during a study of CD8 T cells in Susac syndrome. The study sequenced TCR beta in blood CD8+ and CD4+ T cells. Random hexamers were used to reverse transcribe an amount of roughly 0.5 to 1 ug RNA. TCRdb independently ran MiXCR on the immunoSEQ multiplex PCR reads; one entry per CDR3 protein. The sample shows about 130,000 distinct CDR3 sequences, about 93% of them seen only once. Germline assignment: CDR1 SGHRS and CDR2 YFSETQ. The CDR3 sequence is 14 residues long. Trimming removed 5 bases from V and 5 bases from J, with 16 bases in between. Sequenced: CD4+ T cells from PBMCs. This receptor was obtained from a human donor in good health. The chain is built from TRBV5-1 and TRBJ1-2; D is unresolved. In DNA form, the CDR3 reads TGCGCCAGCAGTGACCCGAAACAGCCATATGGCTACACCTTC. Its protein is CASSDPKQPYGYTF.